This entry features one T cell receptor (beta chain) sequence. The antigen remains undetermined. This sample stems from a study of T cells after yellow fever vaccination. Whole-study results and caveats: There was a small share of clonotypes that showed up in both the CD4 and CD8 compartments.

TCRdb recomputed calls from the 5' RACE reads with MiXCR, one row per CDR3 protein. Counted here are under 300,000 distinct CDR3 sequences, 6.9% occurring once; the ten biggest clones make up over 0.65%. The TCR originated in a man under 40 who received the YFV17D yellow fever vaccine. The specimen was CD4+ T cells sorted from PBMCs, collected 15 days after the yellow fever booster vaccination.

CDR3 amino acids: CSVLRTSGSFTHEQYF. The CDR3 DNA follows: TGCAGCGTTTTACGGACTAGCGGGAGTTTTACCCACGAGCAGTACTTC. The chain links TRBV29-1 to TRBJ2-7, with 13 bases that match TRBD2. Germline CDR1 is SQVTM and CDR2 is ANQGSEA. The V gene end was trimmed by 5 bases and the J gene end by 5 bases; junction bases not matched to a gene: 12. The CDR3 sequence is 16 residues long.